The clone carrying this TCR beta chain came up a few times. TCRdb called the RT-PCR reads again in MiXCR, with one record for every CDR3 protein. The sample consists of fewer than 800,000 distinct CDR3 sequences, more than 13% of them appearing once. Sequencing was carried out using memory CD4+ T cells from blood. This TCR was sampled from a female donor in good health, serving as a healthy control.

This CDR3 reads CASSYSYLGYTEAFF. In DNA form, the CDR3 reads TGTGCCAGCAGTTACTCGTATTTGGGCTACACTGAAGCTTTCTTT. The V call is TRBV6-5, the J call TRBJ1-1; the D is unclear. V was cut by 0 bases and J by 3 bases, with 11 bases left in between. This CDR3 comprises 15 residues. Germline V CDR1 and CDR2: MNHEY, SVGAGI.